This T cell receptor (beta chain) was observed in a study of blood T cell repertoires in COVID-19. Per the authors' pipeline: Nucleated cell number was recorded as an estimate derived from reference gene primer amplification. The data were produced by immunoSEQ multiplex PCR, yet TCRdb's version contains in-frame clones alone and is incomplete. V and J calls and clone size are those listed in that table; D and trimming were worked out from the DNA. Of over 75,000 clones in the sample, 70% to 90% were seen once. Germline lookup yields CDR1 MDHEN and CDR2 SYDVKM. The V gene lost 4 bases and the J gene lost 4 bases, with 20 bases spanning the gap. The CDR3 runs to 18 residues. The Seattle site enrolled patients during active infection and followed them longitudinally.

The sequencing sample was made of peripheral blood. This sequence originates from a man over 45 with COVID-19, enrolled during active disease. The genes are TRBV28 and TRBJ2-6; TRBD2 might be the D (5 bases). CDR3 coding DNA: TGTGCCAGCAGTTCCCCCCCAGGCACCACGGGAGGGGCCAACGTCCTGACTTTC. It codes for CASSSPPGTTGGANVLTF.